A selection of T cell receptor beta chains follows, all from one sample in a study of shared clonotypes between healthy human individuals. Sequencing was performed with immunoSEQ multiplex PCR; in TCRdb, only in-frame clones are kept and a portion is missing. In the table there are 2 million to 2.5 million clones, approximately 95% of which are singletons. The sample consisted of naive CD4+ T cells from PBMCs. The source of these receptors is a man younger than 35 in good health. Some clones in this sample may be carry-over from other donors' samples. CDR3s include the opening cysteine and the closing phenylalanine or tryptophan. The D gene is left open where the match is weak. Only some rows state a clone size, as once, few, many or a class for expanded clones.

j_gene	d_gene	v_gene	len	abundance	CDR3aa	CDR3nt
TRBJ2-1	TRBD2	TRBV5-4	16	.	CASSQDGGLAANEQFF	TGTGCCAGCAGCCAGGACGGGGGACTAGCGGCCAATGAGCAGTTCTTC
TRBJ1-5	.	TRBV28	12	few	CASGLRGRPQHF	TGTGCCAGCGGCCTCCGGGGGCGGCCCCAGCATTTT
TRBJ2-1	.	TRBV29-1	16	.	CSVGYHLSGPYNEQFF	TGCAGCGTTGGGTATCACCTTTCTGGGCCGTACAATGAGCAGTTCTTC
TRBJ2-7	TRBD1	TRBV29-1	14	.	CSVLGYGQDYEQYF	TGCAGCGTTCTGGGGTATGGACAGGACTACGAGCAGTACTTC
TRBJ1-5	.	TRBV27	16	once	CASSPTQGGSNQPQHF	TGTGCCAGCAGCCCAACGCAGGGAGGCAGCAATCAGCCCCAGCATTTT
TRBJ1-5	.	TRBV7-2	14	.	CASSPLVTGQPQHF	TGTGCCAGCAGTCCCTTGGTTACGGGACAGCCCCAGCATTTT
TRBJ2-5	.	TRBV5-8	15	.	CASNPGQGYQETQYF	TGTGCCAGCAACCCCGGGCAGGGTTACCAAGAGACCCAGTACTTC
TRBJ2-1	TRBD2	TRBV6-1	16	.	CASSEFSGVGYNEQFF	TGTGCCAGCAGTGAATTTAGCGGGGTAGGATACAATGAGCAGTTCTTC
TRBJ1-3	.	TRBV5-1	17	once	CASSLEKTGDSGNTIYF	TGCGCCAGCAGCTTGGAAAAGACAGGAGACTCTGGAAACACCATATATTTT
TRBJ2-5	TRBD2	TRBV11-3	17	.	CASSLQKAGEGGETQYF	TGTGCCAGCAGCCTCCAGAAGGCGGGGGAAGGAGGGGAGACCCAGTACTTC
TRBJ2-3	TRBD2	TRBV28	15	.	CASSFRTSAGDTQYF	TGTGCCAGCAGTTTCCGGACTAGCGCGGGGGATACGCAGTATTTT
TRBJ2-3	TRBD1	TRBV7-3	16	.	CASSLGSDRGTDTQYF	TGTGCCAGCAGCTTAGGGTCGGACAGGGGGACAGATACGCAGTATTTT
TRBJ1-2	TRBD1	TRBV5-1	13	.	CASSSGQTYGYTF	TGCGCCAGCAGCTCGGGACAGACCTATGGCTACACCTTC
TRBJ2-7	TRBD1	TRBV6-5	15	.	CASDNRDRGIYEQYF	TGTGCCAGCGACAATAGGGACAGGGGGATCTACGAGCAGTACTTC
TRBJ2-6	.	TRBV9	16	.	CASSAIWSSGANVLTF	TGTGCCAGCAGCGCGATCTGGAGCTCTGGGGCCAACGTCCTGACTTTC
TRBJ1-2	.	TRBV5-8	13	once	CASSLVRDYGYTF	TGTGCCAGCAGCTTGGTCAGGGACTATGGCTACACCTTC
TRBJ2-6	.	TRBV6-1	15	.	CASRVEQTGANVLTF	TGTGCCAGCAGGGTAGAGCAGACTGGGGCCAACGTCCTGACTTTC
TRBJ2-7	.	TRBV28	12	.	CASRTLAYEQYF	TGTGCCAGCAGGACCCTGGCCTACGAGCAGTACTTC
TRBJ2-3	.	TRBV2	14	.	CASSESGPTDTQYF	TGTGCCAGCAGTGAAAGTGGTCCCACAGATACGCAGTATTTT
TRBJ1-5	.	TRBV12-5	15	.	CASGPQGINYQPQHF	TGTGCTAGTGGTCCGCAGGGCATCAACTATCAGCCCCAGCATTTT
TRBJ2-1	.	TRBV19	15	once	CASKDGIYSYNEQFF	TGTGCCAGTAAAGACGGGATTTACTCCTACAATGAGCAGTTCTTC
TRBJ1-2	TRBD1	TRBV5-1	14	.	CASSPSGTGYGYTF	TGCGCCAGCAGCCCATCCGGGACAGGCTATGGCTACACCTTC
TRBJ2-7	.	TRBV5-4	16	.	CASSSNSRGSSYEQYF	TGTGCCAGCAGCTCCAATTCTAGGGGTAGCTCCTACGAGCAGTACTTC
TRBJ2-1	TRBD2	TRBV18	16	.	CASSPPVASGSGEQFF	TGTGCCAGCTCACCACCGGTGGCTAGCGGGAGTGGTGAGCAGTTCTTC
TRBJ2-3	.	TRBV27	16	.	CASSPWESSGTDTQYF	TGTGCCAGCAGTCCTTGGGAGAGCTCAGGGACAGATACGCAGTATTTT
TRBJ2-7	.	TRBV14	12	.	CASSQDRYEQYF	TGTGCCAGCAGCCAAGATCGCTACGAGCAGTACTTC
TRBJ2-1	.	TRBV20-1	11	.	CSARDRGEQFF	TGCAGTGCTAGAGATCGGGGTGAGCAGTTCTTC
TRBJ2-2	.	TRBV30	15	.	CAWDPGHANTGELFF	TGTGCCTGGGATCCGGGCCACGCGAACACCGGGGAGCTGTTTTTT
TRBJ2-1	TRBD1	TRBV5-1	15	.	CASSPGQGTYNEQFF	TGCGCCAGCAGTCCGGGACAGGGAACCTACAATGAGCAGTTCTTC
TRBJ2-2	.	TRBV6-5	14	once	CASSYYSGAGELFF	TGTGCCAGCAGTTACTACTCTGGTGCCGGGGAGCTGTTTTTT
TRBJ2-2	.	TRBV27	19	once	CASRTPGPIITRVGGELFF	TGTGCCAGCAGAACTCCGGGACCAATAATAACTAGAGTAGGCGGGGAGCTGTTTTTT
TRBJ2-3	TRBD1	TRBV4-1	15	.	CASSQGGQGADTQYF	TGCGCCAGCAGCCAAGGAGGGCAGGGGGCGGATACGCAGTATTTT
TRBJ2-1	TRBD2	TRBV19	14	.	CASRRAGGRNEQFF	TGTGCCAGTAGAAGAGCGGGAGGGCGGAATGAGCAGTTCTTC
TRBJ2-3	.	TRBV4-3	16	.	CASSQAGTPGTDTQYF	TGCGCCAGCAGCCAGGCCGGGACCCCAGGCACAGATACGCAGTATTTT
TRBJ2-1	TRBD2	TRBV5-4	14	.	CASREMGGYNEQFF	TGTGCCAGCAGAGAAATGGGAGGGTACAATGAGCAGTTCTTC
TRBJ1-5	TRBD1	TRBV28	15	.	CAGMSPRGPSSPQHF	TGTGCCGGCATGTCCCCCAGGGGGCCCTCATCGCCCCAGCATTTT
TRBJ2-3	.	TRBV7-2	15	.	CASSLVRGSTDTQYF	TGTGCCAGCAGCTTAGTCAGGGGCAGCACAGATACGCAGTATTTT
TRBJ2-7	.	TRBV28	15	.	CASSLSRGSYYEQYF	TGTGCCAGCAGTTTAAGCAGGGGTTCCTACTACGAGCAGTACTTC
TRBJ2-7	.	TRBV2	14	.	CASASSTFSYEQYF	TGTGCCAGCGCGAGCAGTACCTTCTCCTACGAGCAGTACTTC
TRBJ2-1	.	TRBV7-2	14	.	CASSLGGPYNEQFF	TGTGCCAGCAGCTTAGGGGGACCGTACAATGAGCAGTTCTTC
TRBJ2-6	.	TRBV28	16	.	CASSFPDLSGANVLTF	TGTGCCAGCAGTTTCCCGGATCTCTCTGGGGCCAACGTCCTGACTTTC